This T cell receptor (beta chain) was sequenced in a study of graft-versus-host responses after intestinal transplantation. About the study: The recipients all started with anti-thymocyte globulin induction and then took tacrolimus and steroids for around three years. Findings and caveats of the study: Recipient marrow harbored GvH clones, some of which surfaced first in ileum or blood. Early post-transplant HvG declines tracked with peak circulating GvH clone levels. Clonal ratios of graft-versus-host to host-versus-graft in allografts were high for patients exhibiting graft-donor T cell macrochimerism.

As to this clone: Its antigen is as yet unknown.

The CDR3 runs to 12 residues. Per germline, CDR1 MGHDK and CDR2 SYGVNS. V gave up 7 bases and J gave up 6 bases, with 10 bases separating them. Produced via immunoSEQ multiplex PCR; TCRdb's table is partial and in-frame only. The profile shows around 100,000 clones, about 92% of them singletons. The chain carries TRBV25-1 and TRBJ2-1, with a weak D call TRBD1 (5 bases). The sample here was unstimulated CD8+ T cells sorted from spleen or lymph node cells, taken before transplant. The clonotype originates from a human donor who was the organ donor for an intestinal transplant. The CDR3 spells CASMSQGNEQFF. The CDR3, as DNA: TGTGCCAGCATGAGTCAGGGCAATGAGCAGTTCTTC.